This T cell receptor (beta chain) was obtained from a study of shared clonotypes between healthy human individuals. Regarding the study as a whole: Among the subsets, naive ones generally showed larger estimated richness than memory ones. Clonotypes that were shared across a few donors made up roughly 5.2% of naive CD4 clonotypes.

This CDR3 is 15 amino acids long. V was cut by 7 bases and J by 4 bases, with 19 bases left in between. The germline V gene encodes CDR1 SGHAT and CDR2 FQNNGV. Naive CD8 populations comprised CD45RO-negative cells positively selected for CCR7, excluding terminally differentiated effector memory CD45RA+ cells. In the case of this clone: What it binds is not known.

The assay ran at deep level. Repertoires were generated with immunoSEQ multiplex PCR, while TCRdb's copy carries only in-frame clones and drops some. The sample holds 2 million or so clones; less than 95% are singletons and the top ten take 0.85% to 1.2%. The source material was naive CD8+ T cells sorted from blood. The J gene is TRBJ2-5, the V gene TRBV11-2; D is possibly TRBD1 or TRBD2 (5 bases each). The clonotype comes from a man between 18 and 35 years old in good health. CDR3 DNA: TGTGCCAGCACTCTTCGTGGGGGAGATGGAGAGACCCAGTACTTC. It specifies CASTLRGGDGETQYF.